These 21 T cell receptor beta chains share one sample of origin, sequenced in a study of blood T cell repertoires in COVID-19. Using immunoSEQ multiplex PCR, the repertoire was profiled, and TCRdb retains in-frame clones only, with some absent. In the table there are about 140,000 clones, around 91% of which are singletons. The sequencing sample was made of peripheral blood. These receptors were taken from a woman aged 55-69 years with active COVID-19.

The J gene is TRBJ2-7, the V gene TRBV7-2; maybe TRBD1 (7 bases). Trimming took 5 bases from V and 4 from J, leaving 18 bases between them. The germline CDR1 and CDR2 sequences are SGHTA and FQGNSA. This CDR3 spans 15 amino acids. The CDR3 nucleotides are TGTGCCAGCAGCAGAAGGACAGGCGGGACTTACGAGCAGTACTTC. It yields the protein CASSRRTGGTYEQYF.

The rearrangement uses TRBV6-2 or TRBV6-3 and TRBJ1-2; the match to TRBD1 covers 7 bases. V shed 4 bases, J shed 8 bases, and the junction held 4 bases outside the gene matches. Germline values: CDR1 MNHEY, CDR2 SVGEGT. This CDR3 is 12 amino acids long. DNA of the CDR3: TGTGCCAGCAGTTCCCCGACAGGGGGCTACACCTTC. Its protein product is CASSSPTGGYTF.

The chain uses TRBV24-1 and TRBJ2-4, with a weak D call TRBD1 (6 bases). This CDR3 is built from 15 residues. The V end lost 3 bases, the J end lost 2 bases, and 10 bases lay between the germline ends. Germline V gives CDR1 KGHDR, CDR2 SFDVKD. DNA of the CDR3: TGTGCCACCAGTGATAACAGGGATTCCAAAAACATTCAGTACTTC. The encoded protein is CATSDNRDSKNIQYF.

The chain employs TRBV12-3 or TRBV12-4 and TRBJ2-1, with D possibly matching TRBD1 (6 bases). The CDR3 is made up of 12 amino acids. With 6 bases removed from V and 7 bases from J, the gap between germline ends came to 10 bases. CDR3 nucleotide sequence: TGTGCCAGCAGGGACAGAGGAAATGAGCAGTTCTTC. It codes for CASRDRGNEQFF.

The V gene is TRBV5-1, the J gene TRBJ1-1; possible D gene TRBD1, 5 bases. The CDR3 totals 14 residues. Germline lookup yields CDR1 SGHRS and CDR2 YFSETQ. V dropped 0 bases and J dropped 2 bases, with 8 bases sitting between them. Written as DNA, the CDR3 is TGCGCCAGCAGCTTGGCGACAGCAAACACTGAAGCTTTCTTT. Translation: CASSLATANTEAFF.

The CDR3 loop is CASSLRDTGPYEQYF. The DNA for the CDR3 is TGTGCCAGCAGCCTCCGGGACACAGGGCCTTACGAGCAGTACTTC. This chain uses TRBV14 with TRBJ2-7, with D perhaps matching TRBD1 (6 bases). The germline V and J ends were trimmed by 4 bases and 4 bases, with 17 bases remaining between them. The CDR3 extends over 15 amino acids. CDR1 is SGHDN and CDR2 is FVKESK in the germline V gene. Drawing the rest from reference TRBV14 and TRBJ2-7, the complete variable domain is EAGVTQFPSHSVIEKGQTVTLRCDPISGHDNLYWYRRVMGKEIKFLLHFVKESKQDESGMPNNRFLAERTGGTYSTLKVQPAELEDSGVYFCASSLRDTGPYEQYFGPGTRLTVT.

The rearrangement joins TRBV5-4 to TRBJ2-1; D is possibly TRBD2 (6 bases). CDR3 length: 16 amino acids. V lost 4 bases to trimming and J lost 7 bases, with 21 bases between them. Germline CDR1 SGHNT, CDR2 YYREEE (reference sequence). The CDR3 region has the DNA TGTGCCAGCAGCGGGGCCGGAGGGGTGGCAAGAAATGAGCAGTTCTTC. Translation gives CASSGAGGVARNEQFF. Supplemented by reference TRBV5-4 and TRBJ2-1, the full variable domain reads ETGVTQSPTHLIKTRGQQVTLRCSSQSGHNTVSWYQQALGQGPQFIFQYYREEENGRGNFPPRFSGLQFPNYSSELNVNALELDDSALYLCASSGAGGVARNEQFFGPGTRLTVL.

The rearrangement links TRBV11-3 to TRBJ2-3; no definite D call. The CDR3 runs to 14 residues. Germline CDR1 and CDR2: SGHNT and YENEEA. V was pared by 5 bases and J by 3 bases, with 12 bases between. CDR3 protein: CASSQFRSTDTQYF. The CDR3 DNA reads as TGTGCCAGCAGCCAATTTAGAAGTACAGATACGCAGTATTTT.

The V call is TRBV7-9, the J call TRBJ2-5, with TRBD2 as a possible D gene (6 bases). Germline V lookup: CDR1 SEHNR, CDR2 FQNEAQ (reference sequence). This CDR3 contains 14 residues. Trimming pared 8 bases from V and 3 bases from J, leaving 16 bases between. The CDR3 here is CASAHTPGEETQYF. CDR3 DNA: TGTGCCAGCGCCCATACCCCGGGAGAAGAGACCCAGTACTTC.

The V and J genes are TRBV7-3 and TRBJ2-3; TRBD2 matches at 10 bases. J gave up 1 base and V 6 bases, and 4 bases lay outside the gene matches. Germline V CDR1 and CDR2: SGHTA, FQGTGA. The CDR3 totals 15 residues. The CDR3 nucleotides read TGTGCCAGCAGTATTGGACTAGCGGGCACAGATACGCAGTATTTT. It yields the protein CASSIGLAGTDTQYF.

The gene calls are TRBV10-3 and TRBJ1-2, with 8 positions matching TRBD1. The germline gives CDR1 ENHRY, CDR2 SYGVKD. This CDR3 region has 13 residues. The junction had 6 bases not matched to a gene; V was cut back by 4 bases and J by 8 bases. CDR3 coding DNA: TGTGCCATCAGTGGTCAGGGGGCGGGAGGCTACACCTTC. Protein: CAISGQGAGGYTF.

The chain is built from TRBV6-5 and TRBJ2-1, with 14 positions matching TRBD2. This CDR3 contains 15 residues. Germline trimming cut 11 bases from V and 5 bases from J; bases unmatched to any gene: 8. CDR1 is MNHEY and CDR2 is SVGAGI in the germline V gene. CDR3 DNA: TGTGCCGGGCGACTAGCGGGAGGGCCCCACAATGAGCAGTTCTTC. It codes for CAGRLAGGPHNEQFF.

The chain joins TRBV23-1 to TRBJ2-1, with D unresolved. TRBV23-1 is an ORF, and what it does is uncertain. The CDR3 consists of 15 residues. Trimming took off 0 bases at V and 7 bases at J, with 13 bases between the two ends. CDR3 residues: CASSQSPFGTNEQFF. The DNA for the CDR3 is TGCGCCAGCAGTCAATCGCCCTTCGGTACGAATGAGCAGTTCTTC.

This chain uses TRBV29-1 with TRBJ2-3, with D perhaps matching TRBD1 (6 bases). The V gene's germline CDR1 is SQVTM and CDR2 ANQGSEA. The V gene lost 0 bases and the J gene lost 4 bases, with 8 bases spanning the gap. The CDR3 is made up of 13 amino acids. The CDR3 sequence is CSVEEGHPDTQYF. As DNA, the CDR3 is TGCAGCGTTGAAGAGGGACACCCAGATACGCAGTATTTT.

This chain joins TRBV18 and TRBJ2-7, with TRBD1 identical over 12 bases. V trimming: 2 bases; J trimming: 7 bases; junction bases outside the gene matches: 3. The CDR3 has 14 residues. Germline V gene sequence: CDR1 KGHSH, CDR2 LQKENI. For the CDR3, the DNA is TGTGCCAGCTCACCAGGGACAGGGGGCAGGGAGCAGTACTTC. This sequence encodes CASSPGTGGREQYF.

The chain carries TRBV5-3 and TRBJ2-7, with unresolved D. TRBV5-3 belongs to the ORF category, with a function that is uncertain. Trimming took 8 bases from V and 3 from J, leaving 12 bases between them. CDR3 length: 12 amino acids. The CDR3 loop is CARRLDCYEQYF. The DNA of the CDR3 is TGTGCCAGGCGGTTAGATTGCTACGAGCAGTACTTC.

The chain uses TRBV30 and TRBJ2-6; the D gene is possibly TRBD2 (5 bases). The CDR3 has 13 amino acids. V lost 5 bases, J lost 0 bases, and 5 bases lay in between. Germline lookup yields CDR1 GTSNPN and CDR2 SVGIG (reference sequence). The CDR3 DNA is TGTGCCTGGGGACTCTCTGGGGCCAACGTCCTGACTTTC. Its translation is CAWGLSGANVLTF.

The rearrangement joins TRBV27 to TRBJ2-1; 8 bases align to TRBD2. V shed 5 bases and J 6 bases; nucleotides not matched to a gene: 6. The CDR3 loop spans 14 amino acids. Germline lookup yields CDR1 MNHEY and CDR2 SMNVEV (reference sequence). CDR3 DNA sequence: TGTGCCAGCAGTCTTGGACTAGCCAGCAATGAGCAGTTCTTC. This sequence encodes CASSLGLASNEQFF.

The chain links TRBV7-9 to TRBJ2-7, with TRBD1 as a possible D gene (5 bases). Germline V gene sequence: CDR1 SEHNR, CDR2 FQNEAQ (reference sequence). The CDR3 is made up of 16 amino acids. V lost 5 bases, J lost 0 bases, and 17 bases lay in between. Here the CDR3 reads CASSPTPGLISYEQYF. In DNA, the CDR3 is TGTGCCAGCAGCCCCACCCCAGGGCTTATCTCCTACGAGCAGTACTTC.

This rearrangement joins TRBV4-1 to TRBJ1-4, with TRBD1 matching 9 bases. The length of the CDR3 is 15 residues. Looked up from germline, CDR1 is MGHRA and CDR2 is YSYEKL. The V gene end was trimmed by 3 bases and the J gene end by 7 bases; junction bases not matched to a gene: 6. The CDR3 region has the DNA TGCGCCAGCAGCCATAAACAGGGGGCGGTTGAAAAACTGTTTTTT. This sequence encodes CASSHKQGAVEKLFF.

A single count supports this clone. V is TRBV27 and J is TRBJ2-5, with 7 bases matching TRBD2. This CDR3 region has 14 residues. CDR1 and CDR2 (germline): MNHEY, SMNVEV (reference sequence). V lost 6 bases and J lost 1; bases outside the gene matches: 5. CDR3 DNA sequence: TGTGCCAGCAGGCCCCCGGGGGGCCAAGAGACCCAGTACTTC. It translates to CASRPPGGQETQYF.